These T cell receptor beta chains were read from a single sample in a study of beta chain features in type 1 diabetes. Using immunoSEQ multiplex PCR, the repertoire was profiled, and TCRdb retains in-frame clones only, with some absent. The sample carries around 360,000 clones, around 12% recorded once. Sequencing was carried out using naive CD4+ T cells from blood. The receptors shown here come from a woman younger than 30 with type 1 diabetes. The CDR3 runs from the conserved cysteine through the conserved F or W. The D gene is left open where the match is weak. Only part of the rows carry a size: once, few, many, or a class if the clone is expanded.

CDR3aa | CDR3nt | v_gene | abundance | j_gene | d_gene
CASSLVRGSTDTQYF | TGTGCCAGCAGCTTGGTGCGGGGGAGCACAGATACGCAGTATTTT | TRBV5-4 | - | TRBJ2-3 | TRBD2
CASSHRGNTEAFF | TGTGCCAGCAGCCATCGGGGGAACACTGAAGCTTTCTTT | TRBV11-2 | few | TRBJ1-1 | -
CATADRDKNIQYF | TGTGCCACTGCGGACAGGGACAAAAACATTCAGTACTTC | TRBV11-2 | - | TRBJ2-4 | TRBD1
CASSRVGGSYNEQFF | TGCGCCAGCAGCCGGGTTGGAGGCTCCTACAATGAGCAGTTCTTC | TRBV4-3 | few | TRBJ2-1 | -
CASLSGTYEQYF | TGTGCCAGCCTTAGCGGTACCTACGAGCAGTACTTC | TRBV4-2 | - | TRBJ2-7 | -
CASTPDGQNNEQFF | TGTGCCAGCACTCCCGATGGGCAAAACAATGAGCAGTTCTTC | TRBV6-4 | few | TRBJ2-1 | -
CAWSPQGAGEQYF | TGTGCCTGGAGCCCCCAGGGGGCGGGAGAGCAGTACTTC | TRBV30 | few | TRBJ2-7 | TRBD1
CASSQGLSYNSPLHF | TGTGCCAGCAGCCAGGGCCTCTCCTATAATTCACCCCTCCACTTT | TRBV14 | - | TRBJ1-6 | -
CASSSGLGQPQHF | TGTGCCAGTAGTTCAGGGCTCGGGCAGCCCCAGCATTTT | TRBV19 | - | TRBJ1-5 | -
CASSQDRLAGSYEQYF | TGCGCCAGCAGCCAAGATCGACTAGCGGGCTCCTACGAGCAGTACTTC | TRBV4-3 | - | TRBJ2-7 | TRBD2
CASSLPGGTEAFF | TGCGCCAGCAGTCTCCCAGGGGGCACTGAAGCTTTCTTT | TRBV23-1 | - | TRBJ1-1 | TRBD1
CASSLEGAVGYTF | TGTGCCAGCAGTTTGGAAGGGGCGGTGGGCTACACCTTC | TRBV27 | - | TRBJ1-2 | -
CASSKGGQGHTEAFF | TGTGCCAGCAGCAAAGGGGGACAGGGCCACACTGAAGCTTTCTTT | TRBV21-1 | - | TRBJ1-1 | -
CASSQDALRQGAYEQYF | TGCGCCAGCAGCCAAGATGCCCTAAGGCAGGGGGCATACGAGCAGTACTTC | TRBV4-3 | few | TRBJ2-7 | TRBD1
CAWRGQVIAEKLFF | TGTGCCTGGAGGGGACAGGTTATCGCTGAAAAACTGTTTTTT | TRBV30 | - | TRBJ1-4 | TRBD1
CAWRRRGRGAKNIQYF | TGTGCCTGGAGAAGACGGGGCAGGGGGGCCAAAAACATTCAGTACTTC | TRBV30 | - | TRBJ2-4 | TRBD1
CASSLSDREGGYTF | TGTGCCAGCAGCTTATCGGACAGGGAAGGAGGCTACACCTTC | TRBV7-9 | - | TRBJ1-2 | TRBD1
CASRVGGAGGYTF | TGTGCCAGCAGGGTTGGAGGGGCGGGAGGCTACACCTTC | TRBV6-6 | few | TRBJ1-2 | -
CASSHTDRAHSGANVLTF | TGCGCCAGCAGCCATACCGACAGGGCCCACTCTGGGGCCAACGTCCTGACTTTC | TRBV4-3 | few | TRBJ2-6 | TRBD1
CASSARTDSYEQYF | TGTGCCAGCAGCGCCCGGACAGACTCCTACGAGCAGTACTTC | TRBV9 | - | TRBJ2-7 | -
CASSEQGGNTIYF | TGTGCCAGCAGTGAACAGGGTGGGAACACCATATATTTT | TRBV2 | few | TRBJ1-3 | -
CASSPRTADTQYF | TGTGCCAGCAGCCCTCGGACAGCAGATACGCAGTATTTT | TRBV11-3 | once | TRBJ2-3 | -
CASSPRLAGSDTQYF | TGTGCCAGCAGCCCCCGCCTAGCGGGGTCAGATACGCAGTATTTT | TRBV7-8 | - | TRBJ2-3 | TRBD2
CASSRLAGTDTQYF | TGTGCCAGCAGCCGCCTAGCGGGAACAGATACGCAGTATTTT | TRBV7-8 | few | TRBJ2-3 | TRBD2
CSVSGNNEQFF | TGCAGTGTTTCGGGGAACAATGAGCAGTTCTTC | TRBV20-1 | few | TRBJ2-1 | -
CASSRGDYGADTQYF | TGCGCCAGCAGTCGAGGGGACTACGGGGCAGATACGCAGTATTTT | TRBV5-1 | few | TRBJ2-3 | TRBD2
CASSGPSGQSYEQYF | TGTGCCAGCAGTGGACCCTCGGGACAGAGCTACGAGCAGTACTTC | TRBV25-1 | - | TRBJ2-7 | TRBD1
CASSLTLPGSSYNEQFF | TGTGCCAGCAGTTTAACCCTCCCGGGTAGCTCCTACAATGAGCAGTTCTTC | TRBV28 | few | TRBJ2-1 | -
CASSFNRVVEQFF | TGTGCCAGCAGCTTTAACAGGGTGGTTGAGCAGTTCTTC | TRBV7-2 | - | TRBJ2-1 | -
CASGQGRDEQFF | TGTGCCAGTGGACAGGGCAGGGATGAGCAGTTCTTC | TRBV7-9 | few | TRBJ2-1 | TRBD1
CASSLAAGASYNEQFF | TGCGCCAGCAGCTTGGCCGCAGGGGCTTCCTACAATGAGCAGTTCTTC | TRBV5-1 | - | TRBJ2-1 | -
CSVVPTTNEKLFF | TGCAGCGTTGTTCCTACAACTAATGAAAAACTGTTTTTT | TRBV29-1 | few | TRBJ1-4 | -
CASSVNREWDYNSPLHF | TGTGCCAGCAGCGTAAACAGGGAATGGGACTATAATTCACCCCTCCACTTT | TRBV9 | - | TRBJ1-6 | -
CASSGGTGQYF | TGTGCCAGCAGTGGCGGTACGGGGCAGTACTTC | TRBV25-1 | - | TRBJ2-7 | -
CASSLAEAAGELFF | TGCGCCAGCAGCTTGGCCGAGGCGGCCGGGGAGCTGTTTTTT | TRBV5-1 | - | TRBJ2-2 | -
CASSPQLGAKNIQYF | TGTGCCAGCAGCCCCCAGCTAGGAGCCAAAAACATTCAGTACTTC | TRBV9 | few | TRBJ2-4 | -
CASSRGGPSYEQYF | TGTGCCAGCTCCCGAGGAGGACCGTCCTACGAGCAGTACTTC | TRBV18 | - | TRBJ2-7 | -
CASSLDWAGGSGYGYTF | TGTGCCAGCAGCTTGGACTGGGCAGGGGGCTCAGGTTATGGCTACACCTTC | TRBV5-6 | - | TRBJ1-2 | TRBD1
CAWRPKQGYGYTF | TGTGCCTGGAGACCGAAACAGGGCTATGGCTACACCTTC | TRBV30 | - | TRBJ1-2 | -
CASSLALLSFKQFF | TGTGCCAGCAGCTTAGCGCTCCTATCGTTCAAGCAGTTCTTC | TRBV7-2 | - | TRBJ2-1 | -
CASSLGPSGTTDTQYF | TGTGCCAGCAGCTTAGGCCCTAGCGGAACCACAGATACGCAGTATTTT | TRBV7-2 | - | TRBJ2-3 | TRBD2
CASRQGSYEQYF | TGTGCCAGTCGACAGGGATCCTACGAGCAGTACTTC | TRBV28 | - | TRBJ2-7 | TRBD1
CSVEQAGVNTGELFF | TGCAGCGTTGAACAAGCGGGGGTAAACACCGGGGAGCTGTTTTTT | TRBV29-1 | - | TRBJ2-2 | TRBD2
CSVERWGGTDTQYF | TGCAGCGTTGAAAGGTGGGGGGGCACAGATACGCAGTATTTT | TRBV29-1 | few | TRBJ2-3 | -
CASTGSSNQPQHF | TGTGCCAGCACAGGGTCGAGCAATCAGCCCCAGCATTTT | TRBV7-9 | - | TRBJ1-5 | -
CASSLLAEQFF | TGTGCCAGCAGCTTACTAGCGGAGCAGTTCTTC | TRBV11-3 | - | TRBJ2-1 | -
CASTTRRTGLDEQFF | TGTGCCAGCACTACGCGACGGACAGGACTCGATGAGCAGTTCTTC | TRBV7-2 | - | TRBJ2-1 | TRBD1
CASMLLGGPYEQYF | TGTGCCAGCATGCTACTAGGAGGGCCCTACGAGCAGTACTTC | TRBV28 | few | TRBJ2-7 | -
CASSRRRDRGPGANVLTF | TGTGCCAGCAGCCGGCGACGGGACAGGGGGCCTGGGGCCAACGTCCTGACTTTC | TRBV5-6 | few | TRBJ2-6 | TRBD1